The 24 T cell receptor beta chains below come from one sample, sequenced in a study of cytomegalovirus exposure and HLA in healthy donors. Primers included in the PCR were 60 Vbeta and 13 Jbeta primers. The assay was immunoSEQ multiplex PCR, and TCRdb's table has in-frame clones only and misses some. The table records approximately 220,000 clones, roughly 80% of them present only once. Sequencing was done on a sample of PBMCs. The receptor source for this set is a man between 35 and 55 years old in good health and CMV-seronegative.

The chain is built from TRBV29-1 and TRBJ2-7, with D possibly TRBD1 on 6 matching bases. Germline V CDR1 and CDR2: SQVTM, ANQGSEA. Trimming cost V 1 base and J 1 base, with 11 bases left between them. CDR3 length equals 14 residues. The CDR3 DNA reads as TGCAGCGTTGAAGGGACAGATAATTCCTACGAGCAGTACTTC. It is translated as CSVEGTDNSYEQYF.

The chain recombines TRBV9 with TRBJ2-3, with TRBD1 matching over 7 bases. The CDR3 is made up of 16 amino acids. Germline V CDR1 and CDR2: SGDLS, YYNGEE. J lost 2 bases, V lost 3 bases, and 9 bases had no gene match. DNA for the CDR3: TGTGCCAGCAGCGATAGGGGGCCAAGCGTCACAGATACGCAGTATTTT. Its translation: CASSDRGPSVTDTQYF. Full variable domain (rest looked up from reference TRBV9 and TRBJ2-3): DSGVTQTPKHLITATGQRVTLRCSPRSGDLSVYWYQQSLDQGLQFLIQYYNGEERAKGNILERFSAQQFPDLHSELNLSSLELGDSALYFCASSDRGPSVTDTQYFGPGTRLTVL.

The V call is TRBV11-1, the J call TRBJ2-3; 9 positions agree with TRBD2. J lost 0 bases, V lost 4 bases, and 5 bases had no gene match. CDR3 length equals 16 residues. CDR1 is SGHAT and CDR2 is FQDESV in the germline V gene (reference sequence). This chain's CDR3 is CASSSGTSRSTDTQYF. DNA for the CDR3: TGTGCCAGCAGCTCCGGGACTAGCAGAAGCACAGATACGCAGTATTTT.

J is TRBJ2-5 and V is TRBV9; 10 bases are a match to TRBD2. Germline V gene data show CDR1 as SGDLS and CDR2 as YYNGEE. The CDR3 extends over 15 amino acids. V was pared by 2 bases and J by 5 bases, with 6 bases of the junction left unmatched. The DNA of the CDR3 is TGTGCCAGCAGCGTCAGCGGGGGGGATTCGGAGACCCAGTACTTC. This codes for CASSVSGGDSETQYF.

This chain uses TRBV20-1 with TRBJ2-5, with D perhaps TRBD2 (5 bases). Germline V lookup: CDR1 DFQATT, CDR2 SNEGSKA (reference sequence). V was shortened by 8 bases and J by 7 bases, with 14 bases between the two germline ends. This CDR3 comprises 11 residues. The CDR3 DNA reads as TGCAGTCTTCTCGCGGGCGGGACCCAGTACTTC. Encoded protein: CSLLAGGTQYF.

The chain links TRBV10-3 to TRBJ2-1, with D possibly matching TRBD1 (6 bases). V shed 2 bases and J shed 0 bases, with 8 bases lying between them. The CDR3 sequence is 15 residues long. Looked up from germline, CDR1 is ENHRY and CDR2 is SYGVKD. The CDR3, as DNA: TGTGCCATCAGTGAGATAGGGGGCTCCTACAATGAGCAGTTCTTC. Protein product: CAISEIGGSYNEQFF.

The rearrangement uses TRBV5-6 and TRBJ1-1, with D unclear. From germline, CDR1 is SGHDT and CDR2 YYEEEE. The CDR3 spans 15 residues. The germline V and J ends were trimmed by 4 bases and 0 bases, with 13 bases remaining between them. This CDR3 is CASSRENVMNTEAFF. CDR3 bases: TGTGCCAGCAGCCGCGAAAATGTCATGAACACTGAAGCTTTCTTT.

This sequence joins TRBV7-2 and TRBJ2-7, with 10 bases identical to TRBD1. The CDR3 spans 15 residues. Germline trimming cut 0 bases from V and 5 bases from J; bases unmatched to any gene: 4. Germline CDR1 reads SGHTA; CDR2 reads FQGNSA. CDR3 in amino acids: CASSLAGTGVHEQYF. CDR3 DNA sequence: TGTGCCAGCAGCTTAGCGGGGACAGGGGTGCACGAGCAGTACTTC.

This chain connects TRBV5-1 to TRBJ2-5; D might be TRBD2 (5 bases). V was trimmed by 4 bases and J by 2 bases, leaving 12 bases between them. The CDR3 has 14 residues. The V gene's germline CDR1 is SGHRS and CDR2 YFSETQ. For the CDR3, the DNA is TGCGCCAGCAGCGTAATGTGGGAGCAAGAGACCCAGTACTTC. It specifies CASSVMWEQETQYF.

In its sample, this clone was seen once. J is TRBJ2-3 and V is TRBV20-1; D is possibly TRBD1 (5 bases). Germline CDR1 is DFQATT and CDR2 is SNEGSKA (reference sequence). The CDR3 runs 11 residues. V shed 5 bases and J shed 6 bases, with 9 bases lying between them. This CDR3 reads CSASTADTQYF. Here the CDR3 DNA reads TGCAGTGCTTCGACAGCTGATACGCAGTATTTT.

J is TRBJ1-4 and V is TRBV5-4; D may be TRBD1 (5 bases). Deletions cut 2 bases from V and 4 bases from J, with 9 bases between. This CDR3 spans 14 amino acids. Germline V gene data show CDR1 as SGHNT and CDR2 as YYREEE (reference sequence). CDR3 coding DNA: TGTGCCAGCAGCTTCGACCAGGGTAATGAAAAACTGTTTTTT. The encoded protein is CASSFDQGNEKLFF.

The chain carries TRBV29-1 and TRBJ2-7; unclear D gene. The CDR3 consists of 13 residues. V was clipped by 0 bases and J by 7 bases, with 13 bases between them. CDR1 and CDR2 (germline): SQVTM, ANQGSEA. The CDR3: CSVEEGSSWEQYF. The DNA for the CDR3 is TGCAGCGTTGAAGAGGGCAGTTCGTGGGAGCAGTACTTC.

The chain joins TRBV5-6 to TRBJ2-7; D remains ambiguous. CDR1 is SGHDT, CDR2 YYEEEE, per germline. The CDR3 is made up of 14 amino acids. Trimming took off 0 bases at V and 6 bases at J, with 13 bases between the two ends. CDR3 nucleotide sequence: TGTGCCAGCAGCTTGGGGTTCCTAACCATCGAGCAGTACTTC. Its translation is CASSLGFLTIEQYF. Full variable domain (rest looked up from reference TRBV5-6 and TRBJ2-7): DAGVTQSPTHLIKTRGQQVTLRCSPKSGHDTVSWYQQALGQGPQFIFQYYEEEERQRGNFPDRFSGHQFPNYSSELNVNALLLGDSALYLCASSLGFLTIEQYFGPGTRLTVT.

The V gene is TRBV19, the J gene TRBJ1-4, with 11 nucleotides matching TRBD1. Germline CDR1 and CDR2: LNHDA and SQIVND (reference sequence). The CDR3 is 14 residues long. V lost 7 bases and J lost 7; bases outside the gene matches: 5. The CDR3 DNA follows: TGTGCCAGTAACGCCGGGACAGGGGGTGAAAAACTGTTTTTT. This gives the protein CASNAGTGGEKLFF.

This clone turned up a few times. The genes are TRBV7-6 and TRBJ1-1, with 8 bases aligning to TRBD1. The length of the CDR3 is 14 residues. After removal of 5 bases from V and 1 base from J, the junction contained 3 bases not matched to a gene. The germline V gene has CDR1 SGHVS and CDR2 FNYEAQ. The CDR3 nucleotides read TGTGCCAGCAGCCCAGGGGGCAGGAACACTGAAGCTTTCTTT. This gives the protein CASSPGGRNTEAFF.

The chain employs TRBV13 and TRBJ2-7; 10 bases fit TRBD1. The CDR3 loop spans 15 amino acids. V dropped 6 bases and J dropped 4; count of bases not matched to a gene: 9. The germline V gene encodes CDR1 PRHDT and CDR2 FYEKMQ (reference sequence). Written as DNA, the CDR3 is TGTGCCAGCAGTCCAGGGGGGACAGGGGAGTACGAGCAGTACTTC. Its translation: CASSPGGTGEYEQYF.

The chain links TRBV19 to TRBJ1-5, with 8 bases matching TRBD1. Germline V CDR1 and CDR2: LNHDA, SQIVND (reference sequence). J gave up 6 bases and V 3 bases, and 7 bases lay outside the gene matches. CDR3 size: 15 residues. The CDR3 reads CASSIGQGAAQPQHF. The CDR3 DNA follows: TGTGCCAGTAGTATTGGGCAGGGGGCCGCTCAGCCCCAGCATTTT.

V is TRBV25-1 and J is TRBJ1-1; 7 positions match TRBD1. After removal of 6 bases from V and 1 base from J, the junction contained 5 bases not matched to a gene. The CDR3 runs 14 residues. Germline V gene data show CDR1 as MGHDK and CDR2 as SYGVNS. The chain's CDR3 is CASSLTGWNTEAFF. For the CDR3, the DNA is TGTGCCAGCAGCCTGACAGGGTGGAACACTGAAGCTTTCTTT.

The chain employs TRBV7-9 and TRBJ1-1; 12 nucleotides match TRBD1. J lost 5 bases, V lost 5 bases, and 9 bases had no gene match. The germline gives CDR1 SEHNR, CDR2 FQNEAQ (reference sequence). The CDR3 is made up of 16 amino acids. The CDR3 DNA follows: TGTGCCAGCAGCCGCGGGACAGGGGGCGGCGAGACTGAAGCTTTCTTT. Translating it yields CASSRGTGGGETEAFF.

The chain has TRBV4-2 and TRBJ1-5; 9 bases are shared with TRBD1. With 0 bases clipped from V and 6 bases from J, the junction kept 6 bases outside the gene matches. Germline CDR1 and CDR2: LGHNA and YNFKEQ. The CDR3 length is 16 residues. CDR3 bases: TGTGCCAGCAGCCAAGATAAGGGACAGGGTGGTCAGCCCCAGCATTTT. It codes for CASSQDKGQGGQPQHF.

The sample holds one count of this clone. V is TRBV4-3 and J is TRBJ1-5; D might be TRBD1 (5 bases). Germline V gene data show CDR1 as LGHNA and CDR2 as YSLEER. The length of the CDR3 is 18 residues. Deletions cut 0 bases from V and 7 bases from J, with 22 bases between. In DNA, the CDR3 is TGCGCCAGCAGCCAAGATAAGTGGGGCGGCCGAGAAGGACAGCCCCAGCATTTT. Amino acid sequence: CASSQDKWGGREGQPQHF.

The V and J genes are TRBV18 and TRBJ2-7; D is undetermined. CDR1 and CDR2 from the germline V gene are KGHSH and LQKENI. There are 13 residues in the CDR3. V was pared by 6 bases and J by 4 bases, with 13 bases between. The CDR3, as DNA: TGTGCCAGCTCCGGAGATACGAGGTACGAGCAGTACTTC. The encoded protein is CASSGDTRYEQYF.

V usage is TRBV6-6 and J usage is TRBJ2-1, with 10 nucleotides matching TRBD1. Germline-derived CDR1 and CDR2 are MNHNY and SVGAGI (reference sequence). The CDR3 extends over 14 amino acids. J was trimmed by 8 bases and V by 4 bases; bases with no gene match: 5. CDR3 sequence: CASSWTGGSDEQFF. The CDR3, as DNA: TGTGCCAGCAGTTGGACAGGGGGTTCGGATGAGCAGTTCTTC.

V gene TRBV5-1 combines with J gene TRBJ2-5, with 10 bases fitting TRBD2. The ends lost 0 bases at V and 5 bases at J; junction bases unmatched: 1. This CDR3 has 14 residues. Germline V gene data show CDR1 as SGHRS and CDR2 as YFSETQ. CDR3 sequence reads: CASSLAAGGETQYF. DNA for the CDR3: TGCGCCAGCAGCTTGGCAGCGGGAGGGGAGACCCAGTACTTC.